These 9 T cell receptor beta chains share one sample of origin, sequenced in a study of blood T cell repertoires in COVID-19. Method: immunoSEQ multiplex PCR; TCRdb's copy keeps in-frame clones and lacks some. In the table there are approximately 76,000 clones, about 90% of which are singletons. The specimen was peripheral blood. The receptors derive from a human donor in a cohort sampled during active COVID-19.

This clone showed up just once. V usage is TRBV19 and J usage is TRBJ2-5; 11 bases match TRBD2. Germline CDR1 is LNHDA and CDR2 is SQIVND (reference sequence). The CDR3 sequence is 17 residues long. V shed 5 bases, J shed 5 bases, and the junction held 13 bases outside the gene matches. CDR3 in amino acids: CASSGLAGGTRRETQYF. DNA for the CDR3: TGTGCCAGTAGTGGGTTAGCGGGGGGGACAAGGAGGGAGACCCAGTACTTC. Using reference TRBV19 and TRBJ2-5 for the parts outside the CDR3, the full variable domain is DGGITQSPKYLFRKEGQNVTLSCEQNLNHDAMYWYRQDPGQGLRLIYYSQIVNDFQKGDIAEGYSVSREKKESFPLTVTSAQKNPTAFYLCASSGLAGGTRRETQYFGPGTRLLVL.

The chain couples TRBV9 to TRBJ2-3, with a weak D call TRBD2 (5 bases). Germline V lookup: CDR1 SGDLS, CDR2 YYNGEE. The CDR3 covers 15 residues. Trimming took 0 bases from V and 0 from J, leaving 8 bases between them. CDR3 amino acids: CASSVELESTDTQYF. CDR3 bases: TGTGCCAGCAGCGTAGAACTAGAAAGCACAGATACGCAGTATTTT.

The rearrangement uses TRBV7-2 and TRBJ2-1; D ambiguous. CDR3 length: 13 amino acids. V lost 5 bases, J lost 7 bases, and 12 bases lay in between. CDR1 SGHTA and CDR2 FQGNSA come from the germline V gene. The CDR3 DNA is TGTGCCAGCAGCCCTTCTGACTGGAATGAGCAGTTCTTC. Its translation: CASSPSDWNEQFF.

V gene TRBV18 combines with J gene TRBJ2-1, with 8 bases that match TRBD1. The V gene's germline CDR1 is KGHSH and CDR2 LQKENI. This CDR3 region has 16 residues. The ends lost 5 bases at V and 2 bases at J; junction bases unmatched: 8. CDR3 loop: CASSSRQGTPYNEQFF. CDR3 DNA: TGTGCCAGCTCATCCAGACAGGGGACACCCTACAATGAGCAGTTCTTC.

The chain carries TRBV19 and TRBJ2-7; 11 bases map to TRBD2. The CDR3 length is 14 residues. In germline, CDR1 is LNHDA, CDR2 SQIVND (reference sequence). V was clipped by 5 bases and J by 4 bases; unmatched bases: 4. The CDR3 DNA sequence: TGTGCCAGTAGTGTGGGACTAGCGGATTACGAGCAGTACTTC. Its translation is CASSVGLADYEQYF.

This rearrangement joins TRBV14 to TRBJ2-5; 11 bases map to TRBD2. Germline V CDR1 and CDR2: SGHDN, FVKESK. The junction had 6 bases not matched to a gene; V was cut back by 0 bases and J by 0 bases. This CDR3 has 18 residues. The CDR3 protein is CASSQEGSTSGDQETQYF. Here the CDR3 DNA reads TGTGCCAGCAGCCAAGAAGGTTCGACTAGCGGGGACCAAGAGACCCAGTACTTC.

The CDR3 DNA is TGTGCCAGCAGCCAAGAGTCTCGGGGTCCAGATACGCAGTATTTT. It codes for CASSQESRGPDTQYF. The chain has TRBV4-2 and TRBJ2-3, with D possibly being TRBD2 (5 bases). Germline values: CDR1 LGHNA, CDR2 YNFKEQ. Trimming left V 0 bases short and J 4 bases short, with 11 bases between. This CDR3 has 15 residues.

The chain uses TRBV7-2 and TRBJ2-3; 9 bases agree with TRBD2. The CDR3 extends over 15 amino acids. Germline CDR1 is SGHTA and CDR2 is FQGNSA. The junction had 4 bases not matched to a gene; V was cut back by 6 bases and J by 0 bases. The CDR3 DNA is TGTGCCAGCAGTTATCTAGCGGGGAGCACAGATACGCAGTATTTT. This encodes CASSYLAGSTDTQYF.

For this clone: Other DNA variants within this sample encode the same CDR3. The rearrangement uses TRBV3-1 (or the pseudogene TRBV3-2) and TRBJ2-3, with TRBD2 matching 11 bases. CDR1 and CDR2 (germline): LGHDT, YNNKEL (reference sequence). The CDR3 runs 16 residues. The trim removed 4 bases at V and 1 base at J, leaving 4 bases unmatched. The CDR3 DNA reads TGTGCCAGCAGCCTTCAGACTAGCGGGGGCACAGATACGCAGTATTTT. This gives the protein CASSLQTSGGTDTQYF.